This T cell receptor (beta chain) was profiled in a study of T cells in Graves' hyperthyroidism and ophthalmopathy. This clonotype was recorded at least ten times. The CDR3 is 13 residues long. CDR1 SGHVS and CDR2 FQNEAQ come from the germline V gene. V gave up 7 bases and J gave up 4 bases, with 13 bases separating them. The CDR3 regions of TCR beta were amplified from RNA transcripts. RT-PCR in the first round (using the HTBI primer set) targeted the TCR CDR3. TCRdb reprocessed the multiplex PCR reads via MiXCR and lists one record per CDR3 protein. The repertoire holds fewer than 450,000 distinct CDR3 sequences, with about 15% as singletons.

The clonotype comes from a woman aged 25 to 39 with Graves' hyperthyroidism that later progressed to Graves' ophthalmopathy. The sample consisted of blood. J is TRBJ1-1 and V is TRBV7-8; D is unclear. CDR3 nucleotides: TGTGCCAGCACCGGAAGAGTGGGCACTGAAGCTTTCTTT. Translated, it gives CASTGRVGTEAFF.